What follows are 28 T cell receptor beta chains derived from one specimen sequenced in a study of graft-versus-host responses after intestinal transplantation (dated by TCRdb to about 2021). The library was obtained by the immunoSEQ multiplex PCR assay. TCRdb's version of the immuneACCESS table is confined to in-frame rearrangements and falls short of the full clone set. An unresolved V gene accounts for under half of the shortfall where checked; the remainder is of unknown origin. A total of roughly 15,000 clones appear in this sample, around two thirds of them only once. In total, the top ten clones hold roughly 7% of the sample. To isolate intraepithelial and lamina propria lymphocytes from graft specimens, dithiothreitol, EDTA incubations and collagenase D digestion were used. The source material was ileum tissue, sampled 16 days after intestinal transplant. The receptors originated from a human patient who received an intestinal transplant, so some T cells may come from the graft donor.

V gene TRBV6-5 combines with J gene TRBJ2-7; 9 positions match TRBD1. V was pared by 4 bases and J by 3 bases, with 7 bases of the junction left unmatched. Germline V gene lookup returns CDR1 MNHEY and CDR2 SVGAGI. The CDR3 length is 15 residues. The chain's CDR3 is CASSSHGTGNYEQYF. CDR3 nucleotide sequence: TGTGCCAGCAGTTCCCACGGGACAGGGAACTACGAGCAGTACTTC.

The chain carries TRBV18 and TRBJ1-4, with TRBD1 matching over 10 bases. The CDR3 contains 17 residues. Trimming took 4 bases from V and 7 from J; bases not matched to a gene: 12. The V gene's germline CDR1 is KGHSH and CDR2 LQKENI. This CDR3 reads CASSLLSSGQGFEKLFF. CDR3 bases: TGTGCCAGCTCACTCCTTTCTTCGGGACAGGGGTTTGAAAAACTGTTTTTT.

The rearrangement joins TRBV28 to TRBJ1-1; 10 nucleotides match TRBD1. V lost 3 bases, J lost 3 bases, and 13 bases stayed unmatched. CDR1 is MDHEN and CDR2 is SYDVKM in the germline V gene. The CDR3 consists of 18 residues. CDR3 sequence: CASSFFRPWDRGDTEAFF. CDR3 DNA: TGTGCCAGCAGTTTCTTCCGGCCCTGGGACAGGGGAGACACTGAAGCTTTCTTT.

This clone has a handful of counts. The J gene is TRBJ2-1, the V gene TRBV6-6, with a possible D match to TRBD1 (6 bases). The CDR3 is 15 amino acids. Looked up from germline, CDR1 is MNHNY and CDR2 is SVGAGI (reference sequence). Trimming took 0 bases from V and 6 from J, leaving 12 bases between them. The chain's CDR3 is CASSYSATGSNEQFF. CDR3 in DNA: TGTGCCAGCAGTTACTCCGCGACAGGCTCCAATGAGCAGTTCTTC.

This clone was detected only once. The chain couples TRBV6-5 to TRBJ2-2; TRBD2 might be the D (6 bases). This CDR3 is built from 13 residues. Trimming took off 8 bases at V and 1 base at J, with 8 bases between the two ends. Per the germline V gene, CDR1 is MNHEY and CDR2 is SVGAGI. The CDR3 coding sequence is TGTGCCAGCGGGACTGTGAACACCGGGGAGCTGTTTTTT. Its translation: CASGTVNTGELFF.

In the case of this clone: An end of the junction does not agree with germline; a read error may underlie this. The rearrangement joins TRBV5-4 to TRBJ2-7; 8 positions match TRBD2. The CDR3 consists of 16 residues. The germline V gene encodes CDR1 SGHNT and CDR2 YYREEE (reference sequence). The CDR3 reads CASSLVPGLDSYEQYF. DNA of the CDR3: TGTGCCAGCAGTTTGGTCCCGGGACTAGACTCCTACGAGCAGTACTTC.

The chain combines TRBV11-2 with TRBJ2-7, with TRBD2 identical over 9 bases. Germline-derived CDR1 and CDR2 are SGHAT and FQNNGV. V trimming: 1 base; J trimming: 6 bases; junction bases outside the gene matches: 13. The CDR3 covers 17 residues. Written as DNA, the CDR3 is TGTGCCAGCAGCTTAGCGTCGGCGGGAGGGCCAGTGGGCGAGCAGTACTTC. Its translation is CASSLASAGGPVGEQYF.

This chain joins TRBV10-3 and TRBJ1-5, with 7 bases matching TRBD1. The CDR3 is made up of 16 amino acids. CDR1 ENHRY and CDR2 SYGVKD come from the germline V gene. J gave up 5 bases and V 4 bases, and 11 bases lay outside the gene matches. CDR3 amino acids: CAISAYWTGKDQPQHF. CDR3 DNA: TGTGCCATCAGTGCTTATTGGACAGGAAAGGATCAGCCCCAGCATTTT.

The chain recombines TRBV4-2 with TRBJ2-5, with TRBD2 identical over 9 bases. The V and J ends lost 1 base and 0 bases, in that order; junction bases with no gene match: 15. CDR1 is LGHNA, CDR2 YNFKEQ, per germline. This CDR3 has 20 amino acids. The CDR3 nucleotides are TGTGCCAGCAGCCAAGTGTTTATCCTAGCGGGGTTATTGTACCAAGAGACCCAGTACTTC. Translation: CASSQVFILAGLLYQETQYF.

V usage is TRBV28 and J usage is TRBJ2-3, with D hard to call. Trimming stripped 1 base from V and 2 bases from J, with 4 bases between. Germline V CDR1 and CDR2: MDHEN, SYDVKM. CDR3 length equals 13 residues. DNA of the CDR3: TGTGCCAGCAGTTTATCCAACACAGATACGCAGTATTTT. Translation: CASSLSNTDTQYF. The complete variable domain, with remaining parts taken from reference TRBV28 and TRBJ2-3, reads DVKVTQSSRYLVKRTGEKVFLECVQDMDHENMFWYRQDPGLGLRLIYFSYDVKMKEKGDIPEGYSVSREKKERFSLILESASTNQTSMYLCASSLSNTDTQYFGPGTRLTVL.

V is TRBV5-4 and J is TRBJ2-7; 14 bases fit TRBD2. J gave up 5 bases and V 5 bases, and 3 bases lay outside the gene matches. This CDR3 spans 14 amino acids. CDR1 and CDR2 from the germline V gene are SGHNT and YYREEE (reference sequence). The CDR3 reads CASSSGLAGDEQYF. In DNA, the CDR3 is TGTGCCAGCAGTTCGGGACTAGCGGGAGACGAGCAGTACTTC.

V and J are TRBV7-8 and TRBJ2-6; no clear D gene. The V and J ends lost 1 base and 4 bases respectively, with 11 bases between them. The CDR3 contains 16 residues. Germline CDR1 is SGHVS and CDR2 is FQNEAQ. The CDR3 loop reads CASSLGQFLGANVLTF. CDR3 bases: TGTGCCAGCAGCTTAGGGCAATTTCTGGGGGCCAACGTCCTGACTTTC.

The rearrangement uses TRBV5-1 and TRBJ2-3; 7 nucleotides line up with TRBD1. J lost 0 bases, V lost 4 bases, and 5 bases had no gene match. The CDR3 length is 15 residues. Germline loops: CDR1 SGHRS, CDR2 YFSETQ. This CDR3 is CASSPWDSSTDTQYF. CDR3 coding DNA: TGCGCCAGCAGCCCATGGGACAGTAGCACAGATACGCAGTATTTT. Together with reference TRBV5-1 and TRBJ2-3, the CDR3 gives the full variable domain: KAGVTQTPRYLIKTRGQQVTLSCSPISGHRSVSWYQQTPGQGLQFLFEYFSETQRNKGNFPGRFSGRQFSNSRSEMNVSTLELGDSALYLCASSPWDSSTDTQYFGPGTRLTVL.

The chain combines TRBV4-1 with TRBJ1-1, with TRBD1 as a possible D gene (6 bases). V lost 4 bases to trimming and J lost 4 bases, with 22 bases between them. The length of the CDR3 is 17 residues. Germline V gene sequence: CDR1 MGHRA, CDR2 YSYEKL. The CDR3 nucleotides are TGCGCCAGCAGCCGGGGGCTATCAGGGCCCCGGGGCACTGAAGCTTTCTTT. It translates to CASSRGLSGPRGTEAFF.

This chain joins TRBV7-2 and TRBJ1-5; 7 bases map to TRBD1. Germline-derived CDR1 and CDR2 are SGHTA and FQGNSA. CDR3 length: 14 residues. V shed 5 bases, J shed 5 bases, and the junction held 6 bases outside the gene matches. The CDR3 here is CASSARTGDQPQHF. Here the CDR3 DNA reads TGTGCCAGCAGCGCCCGTACAGGGGATCAGCCCCAGCATTTT.

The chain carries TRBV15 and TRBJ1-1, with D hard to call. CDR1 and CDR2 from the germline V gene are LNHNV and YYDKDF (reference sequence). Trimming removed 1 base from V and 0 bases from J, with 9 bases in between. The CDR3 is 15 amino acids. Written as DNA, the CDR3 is TGTGCCACCAGCAGAGCAAGAGGGATGAACACTGAAGCTTTCTTT. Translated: CATSRARGMNTEAFF.

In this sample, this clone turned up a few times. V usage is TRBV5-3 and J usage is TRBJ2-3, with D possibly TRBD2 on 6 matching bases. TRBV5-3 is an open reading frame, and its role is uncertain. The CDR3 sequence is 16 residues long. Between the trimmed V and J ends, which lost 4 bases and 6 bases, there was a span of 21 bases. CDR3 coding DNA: TGTGCCAGAAGCCCGGGGGACTCCGACATTCGGGATACGCAGTATTTT. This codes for CARSPGDSDIRDTQYF.

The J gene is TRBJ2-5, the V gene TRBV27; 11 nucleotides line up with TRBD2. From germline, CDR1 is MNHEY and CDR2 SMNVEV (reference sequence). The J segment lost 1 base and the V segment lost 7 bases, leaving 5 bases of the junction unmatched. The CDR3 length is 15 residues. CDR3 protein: CASTSGTSGQETQYF. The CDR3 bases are TGTGCCAGCACATCCGGGACTAGCGGCCAAGAGACCCAGTACTTC.

CDR3 loop: CASSSPGWGTEAFF. Written as DNA, the CDR3 is TGTGCCAGCAGTTCTCCAGGGTGGGGCACTGAAGCTTTCTTT. This chain links TRBV27 with TRBJ1-1; D perhaps matches TRBD1 (5 bases). The CDR3 spans 14 residues. The germline CDR1 and CDR2 sequences are MNHEY and SMNVEV (reference sequence). With 4 bases removed from V and 4 bases from J, the gap between germline ends came to 13 bases.

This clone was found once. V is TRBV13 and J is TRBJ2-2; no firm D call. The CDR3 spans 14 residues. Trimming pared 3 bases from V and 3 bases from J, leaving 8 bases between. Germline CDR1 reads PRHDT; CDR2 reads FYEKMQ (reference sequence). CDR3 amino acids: CASSFVTDTGELFF. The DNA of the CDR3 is TGTGCCAGCAGCTTCGTAACAGACACCGGGGAGCTGTTTTTT.

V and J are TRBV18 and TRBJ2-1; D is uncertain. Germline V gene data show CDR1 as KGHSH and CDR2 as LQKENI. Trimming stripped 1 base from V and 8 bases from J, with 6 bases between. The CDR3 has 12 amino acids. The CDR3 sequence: CASSPLGDEQFF. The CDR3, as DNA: TGTGCCAGCTCACCACTCGGAGATGAGCAGTTCTTC.

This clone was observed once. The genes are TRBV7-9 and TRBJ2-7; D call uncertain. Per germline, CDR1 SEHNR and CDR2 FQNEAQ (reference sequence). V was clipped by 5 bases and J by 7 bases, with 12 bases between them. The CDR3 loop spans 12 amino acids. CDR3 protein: CASSRRLEEQYF. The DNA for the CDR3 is TGTGCCAGCAGCCGACGACTTGAGGAGCAGTACTTC.

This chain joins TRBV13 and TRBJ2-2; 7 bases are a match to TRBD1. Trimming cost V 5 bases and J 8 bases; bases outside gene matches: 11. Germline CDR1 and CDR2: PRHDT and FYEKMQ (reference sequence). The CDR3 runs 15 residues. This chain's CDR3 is CASSPTGLAWGELFF. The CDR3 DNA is TGTGCCAGCAGCCCGACAGGGCTGGCGTGGGGGGAGCTGTTTTTT.

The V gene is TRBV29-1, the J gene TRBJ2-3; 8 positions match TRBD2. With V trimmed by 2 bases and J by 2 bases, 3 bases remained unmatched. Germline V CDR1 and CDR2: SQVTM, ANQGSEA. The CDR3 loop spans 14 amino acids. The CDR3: CSVESGGPTDTQYF. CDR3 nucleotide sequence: TGCAGCGTTGAATCGGGAGGGCCCACAGATACGCAGTATTTT.

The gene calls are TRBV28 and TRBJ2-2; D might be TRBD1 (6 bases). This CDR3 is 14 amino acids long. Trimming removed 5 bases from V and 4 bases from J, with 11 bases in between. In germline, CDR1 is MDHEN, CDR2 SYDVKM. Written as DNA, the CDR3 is TGTGCCAGCAGTGCCGGGACACCCACCGGGGAGCTGTTTTTT. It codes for CASSAGTPTGELFF.

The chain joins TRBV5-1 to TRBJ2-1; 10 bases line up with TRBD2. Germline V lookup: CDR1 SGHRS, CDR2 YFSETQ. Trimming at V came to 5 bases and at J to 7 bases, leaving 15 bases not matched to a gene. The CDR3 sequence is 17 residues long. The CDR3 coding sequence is TGCGCCAGCAGTCACCCCTACCTAGCGGGAGCCGCGAATGAGCAGTTCTTC. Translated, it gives CASSHPYLAGAANEQFF.

The CDR3 protein is CASSLRGNEQFF. The CDR3 DNA reads TGTGCCAGCAGTTTAAGAGGGAATGAGCAGTTCTTC. The rearrangement links TRBV27 to TRBJ2-1; tentative D call: TRBD2 (5 bases). The V gene lost 2 bases and the J gene lost 7 bases, with 6 bases spanning the gap. The CDR3 totals 12 residues. Germline V gives CDR1 MNHEY, CDR2 SMNVEV (reference sequence).

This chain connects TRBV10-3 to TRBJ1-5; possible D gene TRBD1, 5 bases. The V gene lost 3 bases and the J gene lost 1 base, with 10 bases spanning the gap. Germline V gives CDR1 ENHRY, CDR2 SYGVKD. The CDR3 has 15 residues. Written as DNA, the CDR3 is TGTGCCATCAGTGATGGGGGGGACAGCAATCAGCCCCAGCATTTT. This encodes CAISDGGDSNQPQHF.